The present TCR beta chain was sequenced within a study of shared clonotypes between healthy human individuals. About the study: Aged 18 to 49, the donors were a couple of women and a few men. Findings and caveats of the study: Rarefaction curves obtained for sorted subsets showed sequencing incomplete despite large depth. Only blood samples were collected, and tissue repertoires likely differ.

This clone occurred a few times. The antigen remains undetermined. In the naive CD8 group, cells lacked CD45RO and were positively selected for CCR7, so terminally differentiated effector memory CD45RA+ cells were left out. From germline, CDR1 is LNHDA and CDR2 SQIVND (reference sequence). The V segment lost 3 bases and the J segment 2 bases; nucleotides outside the gene matches: 6. The CDR3 is 16 residues long. The protocol was immunoSEQ multiplex PCR, while the TCRdb copy is restricted to in-frame clones and leaves out a portion. The sample lists under 850,000 clones, 80% to 95% seen once, with 20% to 30% in the top ten.

V and J are TRBV19 and TRBJ1-5, with 8 bases identical to TRBD1. Sequencing was done on a sample of naive CD8+ T cells sorted from blood. The source is a man younger than 40 in good health. For the CDR3, the DNA is TGTGCCAGTAGTATCCGTCAGGGGGCTCGCAATCAGCCCCAGCATTTT. Amino acid sequence: CASSIRQGARNQPQHF.